These 29 T cell receptor beta chains originate from one sample sequenced in a study of radiotherapy plus CTLA-4 blockade in lung cancer. TCRdb's copy holds only in-frame clones and misses some; the assay was immunoSEQ multiplex PCR. The sample consists of tens of thousands of clones, approximately 86% of them appearing once. Sample: peripheral blood, taken from a patient treated with radiotherapy plus ipilimumab. Every receptor here comes from a human donor with non-small cell lung cancer who had stable disease on radiotherapy plus ipilimumab.

This sequence joins TRBV5-1 and TRBJ2-3, with 10 bases that match TRBD2. The CDR3 contains 16 residues. V lost 3 bases to trimming and J lost 1 base; unmatched junction nucleotides: 5. CDR1 is SGHRS and CDR2 is YFSETQ in the germline V gene. CDR3 sequence: CASSSTGTSGTDTQYF. The CDR3 DNA is TGCGCCAGCAGCTCCACCGGGACTAGCGGCACAGATACGCAGTATTTT. Looking up the rest from reference TRBV5-1 and TRBJ2-3 gives the full variable domain: KAGVTQTPRYLIKTRGQQVTLSCSPISGHRSVSWYQQTPGQGLQFLFEYFSETQRNKGNFPGRFSGRQFSNSRSEMNVSTLELGDSALYLCASSSTGTSGTDTQYFGPGTRLTVL.

A word on this clone: An end of the junction differs from the germline gene, which may be a read error. CDR3 nucleotides: TGTGCCAGCAGGGGGGGGACAGGGGGCCCCGCCCTGAATTTT. It translates to CASRGGTGGPALNF. The genes are TRBV27 and TRBJ1-3; 12 bases fit TRBD1. CDR1 MNHEY and CDR2 SMNVEV come from the germline V gene (reference sequence). The CDR3 contains 14 residues.

CDR3 DNA sequence: TGTGCCACCAGCAGCAGGGAGGCTAGACAGCCCCAGCATTTT. Translated: CATSSREARQPQHF. The chain couples TRBV15 to TRBJ1-5, with D possibly matching TRBD1 (5 bases). Germline lookup yields CDR1 LNHNV and CDR2 YYDKDF (reference sequence). With 3 bases removed from V and 7 bases from J, the gap between germline ends came to 13 bases. CDR3 size: 14 residues.

This chain uses TRBV4-2 with TRBJ2-3; weak D call: TRBD2 (6 bases). The V end lost 0 bases, the J end lost 5 bases, and 12 bases lay between the germline ends. Germline CDR1 LGHNA, CDR2 YNFKEQ. This CDR3 spans 15 amino acids. The DNA for the CDR3 is TGTGCCAGCAGCCAAGATCCACGGGGAGGAGATACGCAGTATTTT. This sequence encodes CASSQDPRGGDTQYF.

The chain recombines TRBV28 with TRBJ2-6; TRBD1 or TRBD2 may be the D gene (5 bases each). The CDR3 has 16 residues. CDR1 MDHEN and CDR2 SYDVKM come from the germline V gene. Deletions cut 4 bases from V and 0 bases from J, with 10 bases between. The CDR3 is CASSSGTLSGANVLTF. The CDR3 region has the DNA TGTGCCAGCAGTTCAGGGACGCTCTCTGGGGCCAACGTCCTGACTTTC.

V gene TRBV2 combines with J gene TRBJ2-1; 10 bases match TRBD2. Losses at the gene ends were 7 bases for V and 4 bases for J; bases not matched to a gene: 7. CDR3 length: 15 amino acids. Germline values: CDR1 SNHLY, CDR2 FYNNEI. The CDR3 sequence: CASKQRTSGYNEQFF. The DNA of the CDR3 is TGTGCCAGCAAACAAAGGACTAGCGGTTACAATGAGCAGTTCTTC. Filled out from reference TRBV2 and TRBJ2-1, the complete variable domain reads EPEVTQTPSHQVTQMGQEVILRCVPISNHLYFYWYRQILGQKVEFLVSFYNNEISEKSEIFDDQFSVERPDGSNFTLKIRSTKLEDSAMYFCASKQRTSGYNEQFFGPGTRLTVL.

This sequence joins TRBV5-6 and TRBJ2-1, with D possibly TRBD1 on 6 matching bases. The CDR3 extends over 16 amino acids. Germline V gene lookup returns CDR1 SGHDT and CDR2 YYEEEE. Trimming cost V 5 bases and J 2 bases, with 17 bases left between them. In DNA form, the CDR3 reads TGTGCCAGCAGTTTCTTCCGGGACAATACCTACAATGAGCAGTTCTTC. It codes for CASSFFRDNTYNEQFF.

The V call is TRBV30, the J call TRBJ1-1; D is unclear. Germline V gives CDR1 GTSNPN, CDR2 SVGIG (reference sequence). V lost 5 bases and J lost 8, with 9 bases in between. CDR3 length: 10 amino acids. The DNA for the CDR3 is TGTGCCTGGGGGCAGGCAGAAGCTTTCTTT. Its translation is CAWGQAEAFF.

This rearrangement joins TRBV6-5 to TRBJ1-2, with TRBD1 matching 7 bases. Unmatched junction bases numbered 5, after V lost 6 bases and J lost 1 base. The CDR3 runs 14 residues. The germline CDR1 and CDR2 sequences are MNHEY and SVGAGI. For the CDR3, the DNA is TGTGCCAGCAGACCATCAGGGGGTAACTATGGCTACACCTTC. Translating it yields CASRPSGGNYGYTF.

V is TRBV19 and J is TRBJ2-7; D unresolved. This CDR3 is built from 12 residues. The V gene lost 4 bases and the J gene lost 0 bases, with 4 bases spanning the gap. CDR1 is LNHDA, CDR2 SQIVND, per germline (reference sequence). CDR3 in amino acids: CASSRTSYEQYF. The CDR3 DNA reads as TGTGCCAGTAGTAGAACCTCCTACGAGCAGTACTTC.

This clone was counted a few times. The chain combines TRBV21-1 with TRBJ2-7; the table gives TRBD2 as D, unverified against the DNA. TRBV21-1 is a recognized pseudogene. This CDR3 comprises 16 residues. CDR3 bases: TGTGCCAGCAGCAAAGTCGAGCGGGGGTGGTCCTACGAGCAGTACTTC. Its protein is CASSKVERGWSYEQYF.

This rearrangement joins TRBV25-1 to TRBJ2-6; D not certain. There are 15 residues in the CDR3. CDR1 is MGHDK, CDR2 SYGVNS, per germline. Trimming removed 3 bases at V and 0 bases at J, with 6 bases between. In nucleotides, the CDR3 is TGTGCCAGCAGTGATCACTTCTCTGGGGCCAACGTCCTGACTTTC. Translation gives CASSDHFSGANVLTF.

V and J are TRBV5-1 and TRBJ2-7; D gene unclear. The CDR3 has 14 residues. In germline, CDR1 is SGHRS, CDR2 YFSETQ. V was shortened by 1 base and J by 1 base, with 9 bases between the two germline ends. CDR3 in DNA: TGCGCCAGCAGCTTGTCAGTCCCTTCCTACGAGCAGTACTTC. Amino acids: CASSLSVPSYEQYF. The entire variable domain, with the rest obtained from reference TRBV5-1 and TRBJ2-7, is as follows: KAGVTQTPRYLIKTRGQQVTLSCSPISGHRSVSWYQQTPGQGLQFLFEYFSETQRNKGNFPGRFSGRQFSNSRSEMNVSTLELGDSALYLCASSLSVPSYEQYFGPGTRLTVT.

A few counts support this clone. The rearrangement joins TRBV5-6 to TRBJ2-1, with 7 positions matching TRBD1. The ends lost 1 base at V and 6 bases at J; junction bases unmatched: 10. The CDR3 runs to 16 residues. Germline V gene sequence: CDR1 SGHDT, CDR2 YYEEEE. The CDR3 coding sequence is TGTGCCAGCAGCTTGTTCGTACAGGGGTCAGCCAATGAGCAGTTCTTC. Its translation is CASSLFVQGSANEQFF.

The chain recombines TRBV20-1 with TRBJ2-5, with D hard to call. CDR1 is DFQATT and CDR2 is SNEGSKA in the germline V gene (reference sequence). Trimming removed 0 bases at V and 6 bases at J, with 5 bases between. This CDR3 contains 11 residues. The CDR3 bases are TGCAGTGCTAGAGATCTTCAGACCCAGTACTTC. Its protein is CSARDLQTQYF.

CDR3 sequence reads: CASSFGRDEQFF. The DNA for the CDR3 is TGCGCCAGCAGCTTCGGACGGGATGAGCAGTTCTTC. This chain uses TRBV5-1 with TRBJ2-1, with unresolved D. In germline, CDR1 is SGHRS, CDR2 YFSETQ. The CDR3 is 12 residues long. Between the trimmed V and J ends, which lost 2 bases and 8 bases, there was a span of 8 bases.

The V and J genes are TRBV29-1 and TRBJ2-1; D is possibly TRBD1 or TRBD2 (5 bases each). Germline assignment: CDR1 SQVTM and CDR2 ANQGSEA. The CDR3 runs to 12 residues. The V gene lost 7 bases and the J gene lost 8 bases, with 15 bases spanning the gap. This CDR3 reads CSAWDPGYEQFF. The CDR3 nucleotides are TGCAGCGCATGGGACCCGGGCTATGAGCAGTTCTTC.

This clone turned up a few times. This chain uses TRBV18 with TRBJ1-4; D ambiguous. The V gene lost 5 bases and the J gene lost 3 bases, with 1 base spanning the gap. Germline V gene sequence: CDR1 KGHSH, CDR2 LQKENI. The CDR3 is 11 residues long. DNA for the CDR3: TGTGCCAGCTCAGCTAATGAAAAACTGTTTTTT. Protein product: CASSANEKLFF. Supplemented by reference TRBV18 and TRBJ1-4, the full variable domain reads NAGVMQNPRHLVRRRGQEARLRCSPMKGHSHVYWYRQLPEEGLKFMVYLQKENIIDESGMPKERFSAEFPKEGPSILRIQQVVRGDSAAYFCASSANEKLFFGSGTQLSVL.

The count of this clone is one. The chain employs TRBV10-3 and TRBJ2-5, with 11 bases lining up with TRBD1. CDR3 length: 17 amino acids. Trimming cost V 0 bases and J 2 bases; bases outside gene matches: 5. From germline, CDR1 is ENHRY and CDR2 SYGVKD. CDR3 protein: CAISESDRGRIQETQYF. The CDR3 DNA follows: TGTGCCATCAGTGAGTCGGACAGGGGGCGCATTCAAGAGACCCAGTACTTC.

This clone was found a few times. The rearrangement uses TRBV5-5 and TRBJ2-1; D remains unclear. This CDR3 spans 16 amino acids. Between the trimmed V and J ends, which lost 4 bases and 5 bases, there was a span of 19 bases. Germline lookup yields CDR1 SGHKS and CDR2 YYEKEE (reference sequence). CDR3 residues: CASSLAVYSPNNEQFF. The CDR3, as DNA: TGTGCCAGCAGCCTTGCCGTCTACTCCCCCAACAATGAGCAGTTCTTC.

The chain uses TRBV2 and TRBJ2-7, with D maybe TRBD1 (6 bases). The CDR3 runs to 13 residues. Germline CDR1 SNHLY, CDR2 FYNNEI. Trimming cost V 6 bases and J 2 bases, with 11 bases left between them. The chain's CDR3 is CASSLTGTYEQYF. CDR3 DNA sequence: TGTGCCAGCAGCCTGACAGGAACCTACGAGCAGTACTTC.

This clone turned up a few times. The gene calls are TRBV5-1 and TRBJ2-2; D not certain. Germline V gene lookup returns CDR1 SGHRS and CDR2 YFSETQ. This CDR3 contains 14 residues. Trimming took 9 bases from V and 5 from J, leaving 17 bases between them. The CDR3 protein is CATRQGLGTGELFF. CDR3 coding DNA: TGCGCCACCAGGCAAGGATTGGGAACCGGGGAGCTGTTTTTT.

The V call is TRBV21-1, the J call TRBJ2-7. TRBV21-1 is assigned pseudogene status. The CDR3 runs to 11 residues. In DNA form, the CDR3 reads TGTGCCAGCAGCAAAGTGGGGACCCGAAACTTC. This gives the protein CASSKVGTRNF.

The gene calls are TRBV29-1 and TRBJ1-2; the match to TRBD1 covers 9 bases. V shed 2 bases and J 8 bases; nucleotides not matched to a gene: 9. Germline V gene sequence: CDR1 SQVTM, CDR2 ANQGSEA. The CDR3 is made up of 14 amino acids. The CDR3, as DNA: TGCAGCGTTGAACGGGAAGGACAGGGGAGAGGCTACACCTTC. Translation gives CSVEREGQGRGYTF.

The rearrangement uses TRBV28 and TRBJ2-1, with D perhaps TRBD1 (5 bases). CDR3 length: 13 residues. Trimming shortened V by 5 bases and J by 7 bases, and 12 bases separated the two germline ends. Looked up from germline, CDR1 is MDHEN and CDR2 is SYDVKM. The CDR3: CASSVDRKNEQFF. The CDR3 DNA reads as TGTGCCAGCAGTGTTGACAGAAAGAATGAGCAGTTCTTC.

V gene TRBV30 combines with J gene TRBJ2-3, with a tentative D call TRBD2 (6 bases). Germline V lookup: CDR1 GTSNPN, CDR2 SVGIG (reference sequence). V was shortened by 2 bases and J by 4 bases, with 10 bases between the two germline ends. The CDR3 is 13 amino acids. DNA of the CDR3: TGTGCCTGGAGTAGCGGGTGGGCAGATACGCAGTATTTT. As protein: CAWSSGWADTQYF.

The chain has TRBV7-8 and TRBJ1-6; D gene uncertain. The ends were cut back, 1 base at V and 6 bases at J, with 19 bases in the middle. The CDR3 is 18 amino acids. The germline V gene encodes CDR1 SGHVS and CDR2 FQNEAQ. Written as DNA, the CDR3 is TGTGCCAGCAGCTTAGTTGGCCCTTCGACTGCTATTAATTCACCCCTCCACTTT. Amino acids: CASSLVGPSTAINSPLHF.

The CDR3 reads CASSSSGPTNTEAFF. The CDR3, as DNA: TGTGCCAGCAGTTCCTCTGGACCGACGAACACTGAAGCTTTCTTT. V usage is TRBV27 and J usage is TRBJ1-1; D is unresolved. This CDR3 comprises 15 residues. The germline CDR1 and CDR2 sequences are MNHEY and SMNVEV (reference sequence). Trimming removed 4 bases from V and 1 base from J, with 13 bases in between.

J is TRBJ2-3 and V is TRBV30; TRBD2 agrees at 8 bases. In germline, CDR1 is GTSNPN, CDR2 SVGIG (reference sequence). This CDR3 is built from 15 residues. V was pared by 6 bases and J by 0 bases, with 8 bases of the junction left unmatched. CDR3 coding DNA: TGTGCCTGCGCGCTACTAGCGGCTAGCACAGATACGCAGTATTTT. Translating it yields CACALLAASTDTQYF.